A selection of T cell receptor beta chains follows, all from one sample in a study of beta chain features in type 1 diabetes. Assay used: immunoSEQ multiplex PCR; TCRdb lists only in-frame clones, some missing. The data contain fewer than 300,000 clones, approximately 10% of them singletons. The sequencing sample was made of naive CD4+ T cells from blood. The receptors were sampled from a man aged 30 to 39 with type 1 diabetes. The CDR3 runs from the conserved cysteine through the conserved F or W. D genes are given only for firm matches. Only some rows state a clone size, as once, few, many or a class for expanded clones.

v_call	clone_size	d_call	cdr3_length	j_call	cdr3_nt	cdr3_aa
TRBV29-1	NA	NA	12	TRBJ1-2	TGCAGCGTGCGGGAGGACGGGGATGGCTACACCTTC	CSVREDGDGYTF
TRBV5-6	NA	TRBD2	14	TRBJ2-3	TGTGCCAGCAGCTTACTAGCGGGGGGGCCAGGGCAGTATTTT	CASSLLAGGPGQYF
TRBV5-4	NA	TRBD1	15	TRBJ2-7	TGTGCCAGCAGCCAAGACGGACAGGAGTACTACGAGCAGTACTTC	CASSQDGQEYYEQYF
TRBV7-9	few	TRBD1	13	TRBJ2-2	TGTGCCAGCAACGCACAGGGGACCGGGGAGCTGTTTTTT	CASNAQGTGELFF
TRBV28	NA	NA	14	TRBJ1-1	TGTGCCAGCTCTCCGGGACAAGGGGACACTGAAGCTTTCTTT	CASSPGQGDTEAFF
TRBV7-2	NA	TRBD1	14	TRBJ2-5	TGTGCCAGCAGCTTAAGACAGGGGGGAGAGACCCAGTACTTC	CASSLRQGGETQYF
TRBV7-9	NA	NA	12	TRBJ1-1	TGTGCCAGCAGCTTAGGCGCAGGCGAGGCTTTCTTT	CASSLGAGEAFF
TRBV7-8	few	TRBD1	15	TRBJ2-1	TGTGCCAGCAGCTTCAACAGGGGCGATTACAATGAGCAGTTCTTC	CASSFNRGDYNEQFF
TRBV7-3	once	TRBD2	16	TRBJ2-3	TGTGCCAGCAGCCAGGGGACTAGCGGTGGGGCAGATACGCAGTATTTT	CASSQGTSGGADTQYF
TRBV29-1	NA	NA	13	TRBJ1-1	TGCAGCGTTGATCGGAGCACGAACACTGAAGCTTTCTTT	CSVDRSTNTEAFF
TRBV7-2	NA	NA	12	TRBJ1-6	TGTGCCAGCAGCCCCCGGGTTTCACCCCTCCACTTT	CASSPRVSPLHF
TRBV7-9	few	NA	14	TRBJ2-1	TGTGCCAGCAGCTTAGGTGTTCCAGACAATGAGCAGTTCTTC	CASSLGVPDNEQFF
TRBV25-1	few	NA	11	TRBJ2-7	TGTGCCAGCAGTGTATTCTACGAGCAGTACTTC	CASSVFYEQYF
TRBV7-3	NA	TRBD1	15	TRBJ2-1	TGTGCCAGCAGCTTAAGGGACAGGGGCTACAATGAGCAGTTCTTC	CASSLRDRGYNEQFF
TRBV11-1	NA	TRBD1	15	TRBJ2-3	TGTGCCAGCAGCTTAGGACAGGGCAGGACAGATACGCAGTATTTT	CASSLGQGRTDTQYF
TRBV14	NA	NA	14	TRBJ2-7	TGTGCCAGCAGCCAAGTTTATGCAGCCTACGAGCAGTACTTC	CASSQVYAAYEQYF
TRBV9	few	NA	13	TRBJ2-5	TGTGCCAGCAGCTCCGGGGGAACAGAGACCCAGTACTTC	CASSSGGTETQYF
TRBV18	NA	NA	15	TRBJ2-7	TGTGCCAGCTCACCCGGGCAGGGGTCAGGCTACGAGCAGTACTTC	CASSPGQGSGYEQYF
TRBV28	NA	NA	15	TRBJ2-1	TGTGCCAGCAGTACCCCTACAGGGAACGACAATGAGCAGTTCTTC	CASSTPTGNDNEQFF
TRBV7-8	few	NA	15	TRBJ1-5	TGTGCCAGCAGCTTGGGGGAGGGCTACAATCAGCCCCAGCATTTT	CASSLGEGYNQPQHF
TRBV5-6	NA	NA	15	TRBJ2-7	TGTGCCAGCAGCTTTAAGGGGCCCCTCTCCTACGAGCAGTACTTC	CASSFKGPLSYEQYF
TRBV18	NA	NA	16	TRBJ1-6	TGTGCCAGCTCACCCCCTGGGGCAAGGGTTTATTCACCCCTCCACTTT	CASSPPGARVYSPLHF